This passage covers 7 T cell receptor beta chains from one sample sequenced in a study of T cell responses to AZD1222 COVID-19 vaccine. The protocol was immunoSEQ multiplex PCR, while the TCRdb copy is restricted to in-frame clones and leaves out a portion. The repertoire has 100,000 or so clones, roughly 84% of them found once; the top ten carry about an eighth. The sample in question was peripheral blood, obtained on day 0 of AZD1222 vaccination. The receptors were gathered from an adult in good health.

The chain recombines TRBV18 with TRBJ2-1, with 12 bases that match TRBD2. The germline V gene encodes CDR1 KGHSH and CDR2 LQKENI. This CDR3 has 16 residues. With V trimmed by 3 bases and J by 4 bases, 4 bases remained unmatched. CDR3 region: CASSPRTSGNYNEQFF. The CDR3 nucleotides read TGTGCCAGCTCACCCCGGACTAGCGGGAATTACAATGAGCAGTTCTTC. Drawing the rest from reference TRBV18 and TRBJ2-1, the complete variable domain is NAGVMQNPRHLVRRRGQEARLRCSPMKGHSHVYWYRQLPEEGLKFMVYLQKENIIDESGMPKERFSAEFPKEGPSILRIQQVVRGDSAAYFCASSPRTSGNYNEQFFGPGTRLTVL.

The chain couples TRBV10-3 to TRBJ2-1; 10 bases agree with TRBD1. This CDR3 is built from 17 residues. CDR1 is ENHRY, CDR2 SYGVKD, per germline. J lost 0 bases, V lost 10 bases, and 12 bases had no gene match. The CDR3 DNA reads as TGTGCCACAACGGACAGGGGGAGCCTGAGCTCCTACAATGAGCAGTTCTTC. Residues: CATTDRGSLSSYNEQFF.

The chain couples TRBV6-5 to TRBJ1-5; D perhaps matches TRBD1 (5 bases). This CDR3 region has 14 residues. Germline V gene sequence: CDR1 MNHEY, CDR2 SVGAGI. V lost 2 bases and J lost 5, with 10 bases in between. CDR3 in DNA: TGTGCCAGCAGTTACGCCCGACAGCATCAGCCCCAGCATTTT. Its translation is CASSYARQHQPQHF.

This clone was seen only a few times. The rearrangement links TRBV19 to TRBJ1-5; D gene uncertain. Germline V gives CDR1 LNHDA, CDR2 SQIVND (reference sequence). There are 15 residues in the CDR3. V was trimmed by 8 bases and J by 0 bases, leaving 14 bases between them. The DNA for the CDR3 is TGTGCCAGTTCACTTGGGCATCTTAGCAATCAGCCCCAGCATTTT. Translated, it gives CASSLGHLSNQPQHF.

The chain uses TRBV6-5 and TRBJ2-7; 10 bases are shared with TRBD1. From germline, CDR1 is MNHEY and CDR2 SVGAGI. The V gene end was trimmed by 7 bases and the J gene end by 9 bases; junction bases not matched to a gene: 9. The CDR3 is made up of 13 amino acids. CDR3 protein: CASTGQGGKGQYF. The DNA for the CDR3 is TGTGCCAGCACCGGACAGGGGGGGAAAGGGCAGTACTTC.

This chain connects TRBV15 to TRBJ1-3; 12 nucleotides line up with TRBD1. This CDR3 spans 18 amino acids. In germline, CDR1 is LNHNV, CDR2 YYDKDF (reference sequence). Trimming took 3 bases from V and 0 from J; bases not matched to a gene: 6. The CDR3: CATSSRDRGRLSGNTIYF. For the CDR3, the DNA is TGTGCCACCAGCAGTCGGGACAGGGGGCGTCTCTCTGGAAACACCATATATTTT.

The rearrangement links TRBV6-5 to TRBJ1-4; the D is unclear. Trimming shortened V by 7 bases and J by 6 bases, and 15 bases separated the two germline ends. The CDR3 length is 14 residues. Germline V CDR1 and CDR2: MNHEY, SVGAGI. The CDR3 bases are TGTGCCAGCACCGAACTCGGGAGGGATGAAAAACTGTTTTTT. It is translated as CASTELGRDEKLFF.